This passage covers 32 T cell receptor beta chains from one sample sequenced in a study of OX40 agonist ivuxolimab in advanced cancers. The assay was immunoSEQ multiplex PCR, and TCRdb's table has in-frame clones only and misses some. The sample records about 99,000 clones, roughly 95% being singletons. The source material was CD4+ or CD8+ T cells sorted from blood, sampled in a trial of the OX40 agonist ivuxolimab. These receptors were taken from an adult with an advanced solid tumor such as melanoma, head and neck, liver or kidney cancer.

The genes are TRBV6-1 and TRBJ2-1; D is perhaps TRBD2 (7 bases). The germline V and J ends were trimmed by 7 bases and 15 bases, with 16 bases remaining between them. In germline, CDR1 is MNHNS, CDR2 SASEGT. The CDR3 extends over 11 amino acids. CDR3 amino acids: CASMKGGVAFF. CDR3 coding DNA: TGTGCCAGCATGAAGGGGGGGGTGGCGTTCTTC.

CDR3 sequence reads: CASSDGTPYGYTF. CDR3 sequence (DNA): TGTGCCAGCAGTGACGGGACACCGTATGGCTACACCTTC. This chain joins TRBV2 and TRBJ1-2, with D possibly being TRBD1 (6 bases). The CDR3 is made up of 13 amino acids. Trimming took off 3 bases at V and 5 bases at J, with 10 bases between the two ends. Germline loops: CDR1 SNHLY, CDR2 FYNNEI.

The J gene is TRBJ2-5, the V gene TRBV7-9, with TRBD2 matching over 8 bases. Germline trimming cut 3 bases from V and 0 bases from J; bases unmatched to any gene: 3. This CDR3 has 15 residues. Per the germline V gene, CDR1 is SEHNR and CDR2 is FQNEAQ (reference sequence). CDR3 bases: TGTGCCAGCAGCTTCGAGCGGGGGTACCAAGAGACCCAGTACTTC. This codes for CASSFERGYQETQYF.

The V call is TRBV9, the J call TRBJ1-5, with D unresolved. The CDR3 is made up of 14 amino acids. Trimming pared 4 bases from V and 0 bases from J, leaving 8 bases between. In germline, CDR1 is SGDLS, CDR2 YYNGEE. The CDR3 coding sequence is TGTGCCAGCAGCCCCAGTCATAGCAATCAGCCCCAGCATTTT. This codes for CASSPSHSNQPQHF.

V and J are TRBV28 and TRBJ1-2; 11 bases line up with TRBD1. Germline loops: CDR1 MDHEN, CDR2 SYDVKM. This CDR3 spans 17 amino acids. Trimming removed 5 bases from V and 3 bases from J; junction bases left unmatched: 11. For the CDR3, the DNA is TGTGCCAGCAGTCCCTACCCACGGACAGGGGGCGACTATGGCTACACCTTC. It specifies CASSPYPRTGGDYGYTF.

The CDR3 DNA follows: TGTGCCAGCAGCAATCAGGGACAGGGCGGCGCTGAAGCTTTCTTT. This sequence encodes CASSNQGQGGAEAFF. The chain uses TRBV7-9 and TRBJ1-1; 9 bases align to TRBD1. The CDR3 extends over 15 amino acids. V lost 5 bases, J lost 6 bases, and 10 bases stayed unmatched. Looked up from germline, CDR1 is SEHNR and CDR2 is FQNEAQ (reference sequence).

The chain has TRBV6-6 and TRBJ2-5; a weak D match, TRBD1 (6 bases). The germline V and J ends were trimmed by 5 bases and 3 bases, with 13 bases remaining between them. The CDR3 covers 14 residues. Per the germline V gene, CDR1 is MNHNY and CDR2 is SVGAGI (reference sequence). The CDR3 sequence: CASSLRQDEETQYF. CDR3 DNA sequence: TGTGCCAGCAGTCTACGACAGGACGAAGAGACCCAGTACTTC.

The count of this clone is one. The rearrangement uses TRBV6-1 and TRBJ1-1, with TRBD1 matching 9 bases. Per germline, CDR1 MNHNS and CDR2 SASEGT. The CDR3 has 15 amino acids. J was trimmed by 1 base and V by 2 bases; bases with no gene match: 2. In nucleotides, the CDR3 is TGTGCCAGCAGTGAAAACAGGGGGCCGAACACTGAAGCTTTCTTT. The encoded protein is CASSENRGPNTEAFF.

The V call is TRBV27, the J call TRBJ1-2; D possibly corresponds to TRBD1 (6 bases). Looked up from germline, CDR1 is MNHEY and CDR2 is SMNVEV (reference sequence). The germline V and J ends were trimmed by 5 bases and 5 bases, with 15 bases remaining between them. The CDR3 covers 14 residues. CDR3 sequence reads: CASSNRASGYGYTF. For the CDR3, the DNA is TGTGCCAGCAGTAACAGGGCGAGTGGATATGGCTACACCTTC.

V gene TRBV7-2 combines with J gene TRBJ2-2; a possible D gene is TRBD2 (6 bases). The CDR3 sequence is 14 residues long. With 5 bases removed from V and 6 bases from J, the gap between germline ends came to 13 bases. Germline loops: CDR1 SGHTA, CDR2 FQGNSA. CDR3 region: CASSDELAPGELFF. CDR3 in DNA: TGTGCCAGCAGCGACGAACTAGCCCCCGGGGAGCTGTTTTTT.

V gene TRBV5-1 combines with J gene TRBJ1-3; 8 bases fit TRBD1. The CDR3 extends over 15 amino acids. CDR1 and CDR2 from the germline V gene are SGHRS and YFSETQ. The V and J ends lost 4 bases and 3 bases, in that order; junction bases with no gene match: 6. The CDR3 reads CASSPTGGGGNTIYF. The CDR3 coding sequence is TGCGCCAGCAGCCCCACAGGGGGTGGTGGAAACACCATATATTTT.

The CDR3 region has the DNA TGTGCCAGCAGTTTAACCGGGACAGCCTATAACGAGCAGTACTTC. Encoded protein: CASSLTGTAYNEQYF. V gene TRBV27 combines with J gene TRBJ2-7, with 7 positions matching TRBD1. V shed 2 bases and J 5 bases; nucleotides not matched to a gene: 9. This CDR3 comprises 15 residues. The germline V gene encodes CDR1 MNHEY and CDR2 SMNVEV (reference sequence).

Here the CDR3 reads CASSRGQSSTDTQYF. For the CDR3, the DNA is TGTGCCAGCAGCCGGGGACAGAGTAGCACAGATACGCAGTATTTT. The rearrangement joins TRBV14 to TRBJ2-3; 7 nucleotides agree with TRBD1. The CDR3 sequence is 15 residues long. Trimming at V came to 4 bases and at J to 0 bases, leaving 4 bases not matched to a gene. Per the germline V gene, CDR1 is SGHDN and CDR2 is FVKESK.

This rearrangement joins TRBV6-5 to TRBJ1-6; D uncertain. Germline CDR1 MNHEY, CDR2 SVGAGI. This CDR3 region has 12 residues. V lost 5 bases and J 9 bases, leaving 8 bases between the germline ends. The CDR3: CASSGAISPLHF. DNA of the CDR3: TGTGCCAGCAGTGGAGCCATTTCACCCCTCCACTTT.

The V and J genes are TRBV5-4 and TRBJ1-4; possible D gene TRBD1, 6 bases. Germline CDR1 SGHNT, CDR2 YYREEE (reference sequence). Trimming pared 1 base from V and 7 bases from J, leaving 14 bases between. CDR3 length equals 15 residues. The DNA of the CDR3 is TGTGCCAGCAGCTTGAGGGGGAAGGGAATTGAAAAACTGTTTTTT. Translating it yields CASSLRGKGIEKLFF.

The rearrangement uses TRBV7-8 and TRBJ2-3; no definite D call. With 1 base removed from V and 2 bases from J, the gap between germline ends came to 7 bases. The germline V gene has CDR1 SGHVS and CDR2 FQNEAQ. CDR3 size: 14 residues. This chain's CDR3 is CASSLVQATDTQYF. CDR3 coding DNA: TGTGCCAGCAGCTTAGTACAAGCCACAGATACGCAGTATTTT.

The CDR3 DNA sequence: TGTGCCAGTAGTTCTCGGCCTCTCTACGAGCAGTACTTC. It codes for CASSSRPLYEQYF. The J gene is TRBJ2-7, the V gene TRBV19; D uncertain. Trimming shortened V by 5 bases and J by 3 bases, and 11 bases separated the two germline ends. There are 13 residues in the CDR3. Germline V gene sequence: CDR1 LNHDA, CDR2 SQIVND (reference sequence).

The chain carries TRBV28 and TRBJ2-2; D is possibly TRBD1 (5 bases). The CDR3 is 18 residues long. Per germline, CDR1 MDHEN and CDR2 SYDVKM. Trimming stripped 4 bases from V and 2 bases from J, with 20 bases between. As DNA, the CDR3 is TGTGCCAGCAGTTCCCCCTGGGGCCCACGACTTAACACCGGGGAGCTGTTTTTT. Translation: CASSSPWGPRLNTGELFF.

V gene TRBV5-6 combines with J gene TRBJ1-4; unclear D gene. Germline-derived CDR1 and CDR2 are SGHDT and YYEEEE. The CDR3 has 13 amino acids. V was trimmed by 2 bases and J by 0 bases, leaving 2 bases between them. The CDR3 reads CASSFATNEKLFF. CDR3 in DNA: TGTGCCAGCAGCTTTGCAACTAATGAAAAACTGTTTTTT.

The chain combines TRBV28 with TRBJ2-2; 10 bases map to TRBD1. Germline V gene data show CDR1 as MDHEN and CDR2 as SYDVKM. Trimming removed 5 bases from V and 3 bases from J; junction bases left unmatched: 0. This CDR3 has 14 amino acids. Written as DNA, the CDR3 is TGTGCCAGCAGTGGGACAGGGGACACCGGGGAGCTGTTTTTT. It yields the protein CASSGTGDTGELFF.

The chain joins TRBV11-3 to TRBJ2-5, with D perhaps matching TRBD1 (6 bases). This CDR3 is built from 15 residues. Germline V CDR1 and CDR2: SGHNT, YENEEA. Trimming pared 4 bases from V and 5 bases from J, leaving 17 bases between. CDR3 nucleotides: TGTGCCAGCAGCTCCAGGGGCTACTTTGGGGAGACCCAGTACTTC. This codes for CASSSRGYFGETQYF. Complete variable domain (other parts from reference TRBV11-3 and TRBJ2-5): EAGVVQSPRYKIIEKKQPVAFWCNPISGHNTLYWYLQNLGQGPELLIRYENEEAVDDSQLPKDRFSAERLKGVDSTLKIQPAELGDSAVYLCASSSRGYFGETQYFGPGTRLLVL.

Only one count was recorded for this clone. The DNA of the CDR3 is TGTGCCAGCAGACGAACTGGGTTGAGCTACGAGCAGTACTTC. Translation: CASRRTGLSYEQYF. V gene TRBV28 combines with J gene TRBJ2-7; D unclear. The V gene lost 6 bases and the J gene lost 3 bases, with 15 bases spanning the gap. The CDR3 sequence is 14 residues long. Germline V gene data show CDR1 as MDHEN and CDR2 as SYDVKM.

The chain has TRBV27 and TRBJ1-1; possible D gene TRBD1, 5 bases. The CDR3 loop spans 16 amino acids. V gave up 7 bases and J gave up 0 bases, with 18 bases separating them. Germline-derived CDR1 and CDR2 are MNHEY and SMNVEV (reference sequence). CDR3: CASKIQGELMNTEAFF. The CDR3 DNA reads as TGTGCCAGCAAAATCCAGGGAGAACTAATGAACACTGAAGCTTTCTTT.

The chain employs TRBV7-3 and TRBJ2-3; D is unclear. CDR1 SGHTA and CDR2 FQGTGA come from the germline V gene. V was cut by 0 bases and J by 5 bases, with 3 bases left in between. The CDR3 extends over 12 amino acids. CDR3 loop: CASSLTGDTQYF. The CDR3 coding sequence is TGTGCCAGCAGCTTAACTGGAGATACGCAGTATTTT.

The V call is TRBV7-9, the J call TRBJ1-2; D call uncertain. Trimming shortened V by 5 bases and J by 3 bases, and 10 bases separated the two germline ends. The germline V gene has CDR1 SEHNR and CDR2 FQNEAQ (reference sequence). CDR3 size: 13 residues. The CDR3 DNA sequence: TGTGCCAGCAGCCCTGAGGTCCACTATGGCTACACCTTC. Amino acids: CASSPEVHYGYTF.

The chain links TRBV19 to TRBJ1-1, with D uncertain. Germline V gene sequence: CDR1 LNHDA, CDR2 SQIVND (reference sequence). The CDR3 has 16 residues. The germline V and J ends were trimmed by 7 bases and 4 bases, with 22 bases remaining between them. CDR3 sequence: CASNEIVRVASTEAFF. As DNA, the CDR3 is TGTGCCAGTAATGAAATAGTCCGGGTGGCGAGCACTGAAGCTTTCTTT.

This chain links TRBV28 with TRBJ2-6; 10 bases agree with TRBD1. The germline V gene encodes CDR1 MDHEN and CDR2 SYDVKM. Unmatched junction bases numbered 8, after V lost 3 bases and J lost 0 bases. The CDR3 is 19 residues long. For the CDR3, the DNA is TGTGCCAGCAGTTTCCCAGGACAGGGGGAGGTCTCTGGGGCCAACGTCCTGACTTTC. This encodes CASSFPGQGEVSGANVLTF.

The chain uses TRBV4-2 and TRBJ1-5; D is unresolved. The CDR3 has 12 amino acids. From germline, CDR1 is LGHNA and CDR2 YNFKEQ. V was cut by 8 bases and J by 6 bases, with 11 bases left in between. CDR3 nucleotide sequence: TGTGCCAGCGCCTCCCGAGGTCAGCCCCAGCATTTT. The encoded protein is CASASRGQPQHF.

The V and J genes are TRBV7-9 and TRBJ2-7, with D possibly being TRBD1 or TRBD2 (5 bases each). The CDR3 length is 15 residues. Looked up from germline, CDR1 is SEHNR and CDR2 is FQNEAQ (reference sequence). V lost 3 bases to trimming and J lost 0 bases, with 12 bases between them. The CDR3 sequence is CASSLEDIFSYEQYF. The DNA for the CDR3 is TGTGCCAGCAGCTTGGAGGACATCTTCTCCTACGAGCAGTACTTC.

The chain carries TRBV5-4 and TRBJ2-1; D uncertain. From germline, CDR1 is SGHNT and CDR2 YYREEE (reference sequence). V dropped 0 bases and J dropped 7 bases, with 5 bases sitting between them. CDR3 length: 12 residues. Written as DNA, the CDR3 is TGTGCCAGCAGCTTGGGTCTAAATGAGCAGTTCTTC. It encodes CASSLGLNEQFF.

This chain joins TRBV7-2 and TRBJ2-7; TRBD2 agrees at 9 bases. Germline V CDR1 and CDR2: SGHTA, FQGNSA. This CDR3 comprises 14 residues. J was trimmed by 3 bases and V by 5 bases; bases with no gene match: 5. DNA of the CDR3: TGTGCCAGCAGCCCTTCTAGCGGGGACTACGAGCAGTACTTC. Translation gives CASSPSSGDYEQYF.

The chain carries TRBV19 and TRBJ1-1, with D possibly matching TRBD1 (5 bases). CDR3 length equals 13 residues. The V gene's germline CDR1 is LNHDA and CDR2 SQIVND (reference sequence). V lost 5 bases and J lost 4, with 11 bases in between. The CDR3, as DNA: TGTGCCAGTAGTCCGGGGGGAGGCACTGAAGCTTTCTTT. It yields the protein CASSPGGGTEAFF.